The TCR beta chain described here comes from a study of blood T cell repertoires in COVID-19. Study-wide background: Both acute and convalescent COVID-19 samples were obtained from the United States, Italy and Spain. In each case, the material was cDNA or gDNA derived from T cells, B-cell-depleted T cells, or PBMCs.

CDR3 length: 12 residues. V was shortened by 4 bases and J by 8 bases, with 10 bases between the two germline ends. Germline CDR1 is SGDLS and CDR2 is YYNGEE. Seattle patient enrollment occurred during active infection, with longitudinal follow-up thereafter. Clones were read by immunoSEQ multiplex PCR, and TCRdb kept only the in-frame ones, dropping some. The sample consists of about 310,000 clones, around 90% of them appearing once. The receptor's source is a woman in her thirties or forties with COVID-19, enrolled during active disease. The chain is built from TRBV9 and TRBJ2-1; D is uncertain. The material sequenced was peripheral blood. The CDR3: CASSPHKDEQFF. CDR3 bases: TGTGCCAGCAGCCCCCACAAAGATGAGCAGTTCTTC.